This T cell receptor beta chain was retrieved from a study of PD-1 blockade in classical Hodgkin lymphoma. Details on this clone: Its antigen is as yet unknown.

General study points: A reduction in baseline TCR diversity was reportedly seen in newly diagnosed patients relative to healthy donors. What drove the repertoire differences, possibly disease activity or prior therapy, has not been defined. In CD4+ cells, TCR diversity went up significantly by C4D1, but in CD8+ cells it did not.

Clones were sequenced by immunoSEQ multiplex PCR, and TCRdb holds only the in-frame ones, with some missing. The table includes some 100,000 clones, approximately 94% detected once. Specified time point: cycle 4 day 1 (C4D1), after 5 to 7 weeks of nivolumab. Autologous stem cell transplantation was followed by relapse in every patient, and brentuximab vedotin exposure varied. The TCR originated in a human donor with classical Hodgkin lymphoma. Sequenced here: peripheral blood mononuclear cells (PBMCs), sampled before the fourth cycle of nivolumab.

CDR3 DNA sequence: TGTGCCAGCAGTTTATCCCCTCCAGGTCCCTACGAGCAGTACTTC. It translates to CASSLSPPGPYEQYF. V is TRBV27 and J is TRBJ2-7; D gene ambiguous. Germline-derived CDR1 and CDR2 are MNHEY and SMNVEV (reference sequence). The CDR3 extends over 15 amino acids. V was clipped by 0 bases and J by 2 bases, with 11 bases between them.